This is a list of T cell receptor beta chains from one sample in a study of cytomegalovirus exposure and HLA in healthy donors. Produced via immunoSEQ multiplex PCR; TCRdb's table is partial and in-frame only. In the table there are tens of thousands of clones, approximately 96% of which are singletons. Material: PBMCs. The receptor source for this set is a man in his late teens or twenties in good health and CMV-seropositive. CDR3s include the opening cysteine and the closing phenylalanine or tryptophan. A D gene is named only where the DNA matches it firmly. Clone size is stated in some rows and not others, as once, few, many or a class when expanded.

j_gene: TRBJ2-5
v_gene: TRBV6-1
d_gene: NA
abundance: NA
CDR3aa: CASPSPWQGKETQYF
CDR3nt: TGTGCCAGCCCGAGCCCGTGGCAGGGGAAGGAGACCCAGTACTTC

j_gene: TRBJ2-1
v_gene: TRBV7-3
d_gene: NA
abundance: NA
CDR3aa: CASSLAGGNEQFF
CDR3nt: TGTGCCAGCAGCCTAGCCGGGGGCAATGAGCAGTTCTTC

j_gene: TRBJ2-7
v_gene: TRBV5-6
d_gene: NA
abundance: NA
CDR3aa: CASSLAGSYEQYF
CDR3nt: TGTGCCAGCAGCTTGGCAGGGTCCTACGAGCAGTACTTC

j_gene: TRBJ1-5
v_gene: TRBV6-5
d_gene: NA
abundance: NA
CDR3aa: CASSYQGGFNQPQHF
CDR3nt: TGTGCCAGCAGTTACCAAGGAGGTTTCAATCAGCCCCAGCATTTT

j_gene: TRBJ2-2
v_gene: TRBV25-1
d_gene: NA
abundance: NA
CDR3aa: CASTGGWAGELFF
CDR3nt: TGTGCCAGCACCGGCGGGTGGGCCGGGGAGCTGTTTTTT

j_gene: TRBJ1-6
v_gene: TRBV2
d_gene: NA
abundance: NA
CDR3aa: CASSEKGLDSLNNSPLHF
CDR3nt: TGTGCCAGCAGCGAAAAGGGACTTGACAGTTTGAATAATTCACCCCTCCACTTT

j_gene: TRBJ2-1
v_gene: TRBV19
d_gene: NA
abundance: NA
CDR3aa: CASSIGLYNEQFF
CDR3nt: TGTGCCAGTAGTATAGGGCTGTACAATGAGCAGTTCTTC

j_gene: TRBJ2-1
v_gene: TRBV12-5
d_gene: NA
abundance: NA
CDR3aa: CASGLVEDGMGPREQFF
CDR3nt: TGTGCTAGTGGTTTGGTAGAGGACGGCATGGGGCCAAGGGAGCAGTTCTTC

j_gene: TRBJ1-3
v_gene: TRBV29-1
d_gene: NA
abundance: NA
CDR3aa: CSVGANSGNTIYF
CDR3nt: TGCAGCGTTGGCGCGAACTCTGGAAACACCATATATTTT

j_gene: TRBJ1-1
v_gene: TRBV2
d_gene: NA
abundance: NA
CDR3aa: CASTRAGADIEAFF
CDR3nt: TGTGCCAGCACGCGGGCAGGGGCTGACATTGAAGCTTTCTTT

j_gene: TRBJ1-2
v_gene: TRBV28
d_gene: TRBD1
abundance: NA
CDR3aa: CASSVSTGTGVVGNYGYTF
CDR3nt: TGTGCCAGCAGTGTATCGACCGGGACAGGGGTGGTCGGTAACTATGGCTACACCTTC

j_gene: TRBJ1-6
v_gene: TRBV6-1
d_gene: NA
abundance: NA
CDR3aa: CASSEVGGDSPLHF
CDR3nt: TGTGCCAGCAGTGAAGTGGGGGGAGATTCACCCCTCCACTTT

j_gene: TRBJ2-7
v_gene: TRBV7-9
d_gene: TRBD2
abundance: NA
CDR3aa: CASSKKAGDNYEQYF
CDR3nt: TGTGCCAGCAGCAAAAAAGCGGGAGATAACTACGAGCAGTACTTC

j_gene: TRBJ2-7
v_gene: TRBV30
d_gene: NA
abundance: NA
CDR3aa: CAWSVRRGRRQSYEQYF
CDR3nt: TGTGCCTGGAGTGTACGGAGGGGCAGGAGACAGTCCTACGAGCAGTACTTC

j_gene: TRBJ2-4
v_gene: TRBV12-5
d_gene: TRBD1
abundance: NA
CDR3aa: CASGAPGQGAEDIQYF
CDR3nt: TGTGCTAGTGGTGCACCGGGACAGGGGGCAGAGGACATTCAGTACTTC

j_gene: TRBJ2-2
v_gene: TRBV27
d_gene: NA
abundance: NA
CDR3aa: CASSYAGVRLDTGELFF
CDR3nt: TGTGCCAGCAGTTACGCAGGGGTGCGGTTAGACACCGGGGAGCTGTTTTTT

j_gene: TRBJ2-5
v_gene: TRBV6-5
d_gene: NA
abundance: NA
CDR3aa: CASSVRSQETQYF
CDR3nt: TGTGCCAGCAGCGTAAGGAGCCAAGAGACCCAGTACTTC

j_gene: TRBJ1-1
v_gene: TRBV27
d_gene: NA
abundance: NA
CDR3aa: CASSPTGTPAFF
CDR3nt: TGTGCCAGCAGCCCAACAGGGACCCCAGCTTTCTTT

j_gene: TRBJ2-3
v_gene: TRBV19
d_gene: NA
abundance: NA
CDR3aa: CASSITYTDTQYF
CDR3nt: TGTGCCAGTAGTATTACCTACACAGATACGCAGTATTTT

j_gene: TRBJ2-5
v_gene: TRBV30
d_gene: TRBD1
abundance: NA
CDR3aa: CAWSAPGTEETQYF
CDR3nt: TGTGCCTGGAGTGCCCCCGGGACAGAAGAGACCCAGTACTTC

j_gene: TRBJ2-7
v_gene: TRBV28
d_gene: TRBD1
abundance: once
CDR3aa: CASSLYRDRHYEQYF
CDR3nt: TGTGCCAGCAGCCTCTACCGGGACAGGCACTACGAGCAGTACTTC

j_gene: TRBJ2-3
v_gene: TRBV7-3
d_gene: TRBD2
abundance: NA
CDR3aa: CASSPGLAGPTDTQYF
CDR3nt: TGTGCCAGCAGCCCCGGACTAGCGGGGCCCACAGATACGCAGTATTTT

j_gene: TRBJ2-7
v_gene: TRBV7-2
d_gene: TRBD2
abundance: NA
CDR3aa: CASSLLADTIYEQYF
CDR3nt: TGTGCCAGCAGCCTCCTAGCGGATACAATCTACGAGCAGTACTTC

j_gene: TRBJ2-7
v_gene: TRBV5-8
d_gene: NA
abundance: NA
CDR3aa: CASSTVGGRTSYEQYF
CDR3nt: TGTGCCAGCAGTACCGTTGGGGGCAGAACAAGCTACGAGCAGTACTTC

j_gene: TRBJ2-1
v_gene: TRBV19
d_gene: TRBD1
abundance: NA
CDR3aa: CASSIGVPQGMGYNEQFF
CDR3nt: TGTGCCAGTAGTATAGGGGTTCCACAGGGGATGGGTTACAATGAGCAGTTCTTC

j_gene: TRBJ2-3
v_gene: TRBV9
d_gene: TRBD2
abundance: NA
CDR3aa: CASSVDQRGGRDTQYF
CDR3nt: TGTGCCAGCAGCGTAGACCAGCGGGGGGGCAGAGATACGCAGTATTTT

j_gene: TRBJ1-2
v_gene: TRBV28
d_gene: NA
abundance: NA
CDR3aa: CASSLRQASGFRYTF
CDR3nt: TGTGCCAGCAGTTTAAGACAGGCCTCGGGTTTCCGCTACACCTTC

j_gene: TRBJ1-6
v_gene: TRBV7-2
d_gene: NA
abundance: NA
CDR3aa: CASSSPPAGFGSPLHF
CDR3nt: TGTGCCAGCAGCTCACCCCCCGCGGGGTTCGGTTCACCCCTCCACTTT

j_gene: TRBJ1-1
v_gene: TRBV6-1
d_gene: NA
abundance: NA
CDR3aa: CASRGQTYMNTEAFF
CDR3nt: TGTGCCAGCAGAGGACAGACGTACATGAACACTGAAGCTTTCTTT